This T cell receptor (beta chain) is from a study of T cell responses to AZD1222 COVID-19 vaccine. Here immunoSEQ multiplex PCR was the method, and the copy in TCRdb shows in-frame clones only, minus some. The sample contains about 180,000 clones, 85% to 90% of which appear only once. From germline, CDR1 is SNHLY and CDR2 FYNNEI. The J segment lost 5 bases and the V segment lost 5 bases, leaving 4 bases of the junction unmatched. This CDR3 comprises 14 residues. This clone was counted once. This TCR derives from an adult who received the AZD1222 COVID-19 vaccine. Sample: peripheral blood, taken 28 days after the second AZD1222 dose. This chain joins TRBV2 and TRBJ2-5; TRBD2 aligns across 11 bases. The DNA of the CDR3 is TGTGCCAGCAGTAGGACTAGCGGGTGGGAGACCCAGTACTTC. Its translation is CASSRTSGWETQYF.